This T cell receptor beta chain is from a study of preoperative IRX-2 immunotherapy in early breast cancer. The protocol was immunoSEQ multiplex PCR, while the TCRdb copy is restricted to in-frame clones and leaves out a portion. The top ten clones hold roughly 1.5% of a sample with around 62,000 clones, 94% of them seen once. The junction had 8 bases not matched to a gene; V was cut back by 5 bases and J by 2 bases. The CDR3 has 18 amino acids. Germline CDR1 is SGHVS and CDR2 is FNYEAQ. As for treatment: preoperative locoregional IRX-2 cytokine immunotherapy. Preoperative locoregional IRX-2 cytokine immunotherapy was tested in the phase Ib source study.

The receptor was isolated from a human donor with breast cancer. The V and J genes are TRBV7-6 and TRBJ2-1; 14 bases fit TRBD2. This specimen was collected from a patient treated with IRX-2 immunotherapy. CDR3 region: CASSPGLAGALTYNEQFF. In DNA form, the CDR3 reads TGTGCCAGCAGCCCGGGACTAGCGGGGGCTCTCACCTACAATGAGCAGTTCTTC.